This section outlines one T cell receptor beta chain sequence together with its context. This could be a read error, since a much larger clone is one nucleotide away. This sample includes further DNA sequences coding for the same CDR3. In the study's own analysis: Building a distant-metastasis classifier for papillary thyroid cancer drew on CDR3 differences across clinicopathological groups. TCRdb re-called the PCR reads via MiXCR. TCRdb's processing, not the authors', yielded these V and J calls. Among tens of thousands of clones listed, roughly 15% were seen once. Among the patients, none had received any treatment before thyroid surgery. The V gene's germline CDR1 is SGHRS and CDR2 YFSETQ. The CDR3 is 17 amino acids. This record belongs to a study of metastatic and nonmetastatic thyroid tumors.

The sequenced material came from blood. The rearrangement joins TRBV5-1 to TRBJ1-4; D perhaps matches TRBD1 (6 bases). The sequence derives from a female donor with papillary thyroid cancer or a benign thyroid nodule (not recorded which). Some clones in this sample may be carry-over from other donors' samples. This CDR3 is CASSLNPGGQMTEKLFF. The CDR3, as DNA: TGCGCCAGTAGCTTGAATCCCGGGGGGCAGATGACTGAAAAACTGTTTTTT.